The present T cell receptor (beta chain) was sequenced within a study of T-cell reconstitution after alpha-beta-depleted transplantation in children. Overall study results and limits: The study traced high day-60 TCRbeta diversity in some patients to surviving recipient T cells and thymic progenitors. Approximately two months post-transplant, alpha-beta T cells reportedly originated from several hundred expanded graft clones. At one year after transplant, newly produced T cells mostly accounted for T-cell counts and diversity.

The CDR3 is 12 amino acids. V lost 6 bases to trimming and J lost 12 bases, with 15 bases between them. Germline assignment: CDR1 KGHSH and CDR2 LQKENI. In the case of this clonotype: Its antigen remains unknown.

A library of TCRbeta sequences, prepared with unique molecular identifiers, was generated. TCRdb independently ran MiXCR on the PCR reads; one entry per CDR3 protein. The sample lists 780,000 or so distinct CDR3 sequences, approximately 15% occurring once. The origin of this receptor is a male patient aged 10 to 17 who had a stem cell transplant for acute lymphoblastic leukemia, so the T cells may come from the graft donor. This specimen was PBMCs, mostly from graft donor cells, taken 360 days after TCRalphabeta/CD19-depleted stem cell transplant. This chain connects TRBV18 to TRBJ2-1; possible D gene TRBD1, 5 bases. The chain's CDR3 is CASSPEAQGQFF. CDR3 in DNA: TGTGCCAGCTCCCCAGAAGCCCAGGGGCAGTTCTTC.